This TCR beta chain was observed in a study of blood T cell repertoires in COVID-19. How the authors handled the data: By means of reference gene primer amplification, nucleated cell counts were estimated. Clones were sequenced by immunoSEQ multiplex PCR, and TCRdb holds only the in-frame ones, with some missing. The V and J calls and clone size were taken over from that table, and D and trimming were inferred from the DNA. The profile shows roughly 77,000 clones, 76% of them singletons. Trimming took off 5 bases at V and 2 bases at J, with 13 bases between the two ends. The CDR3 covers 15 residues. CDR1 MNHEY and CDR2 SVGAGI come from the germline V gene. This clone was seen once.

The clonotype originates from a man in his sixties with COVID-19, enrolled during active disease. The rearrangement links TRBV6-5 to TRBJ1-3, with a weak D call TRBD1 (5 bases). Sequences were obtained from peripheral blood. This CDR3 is CASSRQTGAGNTIYF. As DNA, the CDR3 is TGTGCCAGCAGTCGACAAACGGGGGCTGGAAACACCATATATTTT.